The clone carrying this T cell receptor (beta chain) appeared many times. The junction does not match germline at one end; this may be a read error. The TCR library was built from RNA with a 3' RACE protocol and unique molecular identifiers. TCRdb re-analysed the 3' RACE reads in MiXCR, keeping a single row per CDR3 protein. The sample has some 90,000 distinct CDR3 sequences; about 7% are singletons. As to treatment: PENTA 11 planned treatment interruption arm or continuous ART arm. At least 24 weeks of at least three-drug ART, in children 2 to 15 years. Sorting from thawed PBMCs isolated naive CD4+ CD45RA+ CD45RO- T cells. The data were obtained in a study of HIV-infected children after antiretroviral therapy interruption. Study background: Most children had recorded EBV and CMV exposure.

The CDR3 runs to 14 residues. Germline assignment: CDR1 SGDLS and CDR2 YYNGEE. The sequencing used CD45RA+ CD4+ T cells from PBMCs, pooled from several time points, collected from a donor given antiretroviral therapy, either interrupted or continuous. Noted subset: naive CD4+ CD45RA+ CD45RO- T cells. The clonotype originates from a pool of human donors with HIV. This chain connects TRBV9 to TRBJ2-1; tentative D call: TRBD1 (5 bases). CDR3 residues: CASNVVGPYNEQFF. CDR3 DNA sequence: TGTGCCAGCAACGTAGTGGGGCCCTACAATGAGCAGTTCTTC.